A single sample gave rise to the 3 T cell receptor beta chains below, sequenced in a study of T-cell reconstitution after alpha-beta-depleted transplantation in children. TCRbeta library construction was performed incorporating unique molecular identifiers. TCRdb independently ran MiXCR on the PCR reads; one entry per CDR3 protein. This sample yields about 610,000 distinct CDR3 sequences, of which roughly a tenth are seen a single time; approximately 4.1% belongs to the top ten. Material: PBMCs from the stem cell graft donor, obtained from the stem cell graft. These receptor sequences come from a human donor who donated a stem cell graft to a child with acute myeloid leukemia.

This clonotype was recorded many times. The rearrangement links TRBV5-1 to TRBJ2-3; no clear D gene. CDR1 is SGHRS, CDR2 YFSETQ, per germline. The CDR3 length is 13 residues. Trimming left V 3 bases short and J 4 bases short, with 9 bases between. The CDR3: CASSSLTSDTQYF. The CDR3 coding sequence is TGCGCCAGCAGCTCCTTGACGTCAGATACGCAGTATTTT.

This clonotype has a handful of counts. The chain links TRBV20-1 to TRBJ1-6; D perhaps matches TRBD1 (6 bases). V lost 0 bases and J 8 bases, leaving 14 bases between the germline ends. Germline V gene data show CDR1 as DFQATT and CDR2 as SNEGSKA (reference sequence). This CDR3 is built from 15 residues. For the CDR3, the DNA is TGCAGTGCTAGAGATCTGAGACAGGATGATTCACCCCTCCACTTT. Encoded protein: CSARDLRQDDSPLHF.

CDR3 nucleotides: TGCAGTGCTAGTGTCCCGGCGGGAGTCCAAGAGACCCAGTACTTC. Amino acid sequence: CSASVPAGVQETQYF. This chain joins TRBV20-1 and TRBJ2-5; 7 nucleotides agree with TRBD2. Germline trimming cut 3 bases from V and 1 base from J; bases unmatched to any gene: 8. Germline V gives CDR1 DFQATT, CDR2 SNEGSKA (reference sequence). This CDR3 contains 15 residues.